This TCR beta chain came from a study of cytomegalovirus exposure and HLA in healthy donors. CDR1 and CDR2 from the germline V gene are MNHEY and SVGAGI. This CDR3 is 12 amino acids long. The V gene lost 6 bases and the J gene lost 5 bases, with 11 bases spanning the gap. Use of 60 Vbeta and 13 Jbeta primers characterized the PCR. This table comes from immunoSEQ multiplex PCR, and its TCRdb copy is limited to in-frame clones, with some not included. The table has roughly 130,000 clones, approximately 80% seen once. The TCR originated in a man aged 40-49 years in good health and CMV-seronegative. The sample taken for sequencing was PBMCs. J is TRBJ2-7 and V is TRBV6-5, with D tentatively TRBD2 (5 bases). CDR3 bases: TGTGCCAGCAGGCGAGGGAGCAACGAGCAGTACTTC. Translating gives CASRRGSNEQYF.